The clone carrying this T cell receptor beta chain was seen repeatedly, ten times or more. What it binds is unknown. The data were taken from a study of molecular identifiers for immune sequencing clone quantification. Study observations and caveats: Among 920,000 or so naive cells, as was reported, spiked Jurkat TCR RNA from one cell was detectable.

Looked up from germline, CDR1 is MNHEY and CDR2 is SVGEGT. The V gene lost 0 bases and the J gene lost 0 bases, with 11 bases spanning the gap. The CDR3 is made up of 16 amino acids. Naive CD8 T cells were FACS-sorted by CD8+CD4-CCR7+CD45RA+ markers. Each CDR3 protein gets one entry after TCRdb re-called the PCR reads with MiXCR. The table shows more than 450,000 distinct CDR3 sequences, with around 21% occurring only once. The chain recombines TRBV6-2 or TRBV6-3 with TRBJ1-1; no definite D call. This clonotype was sampled from a human donor in good health. Some libraries in this study had Jurkat cell RNA spiked in. Sequenced material: naive CD8+ T cells from blood, with Jurkat cell RNA spiked in. This sample's subset: FACS-sorted CD8+CD4-CCR7+CD45RA+ naive T cells. This chain's CDR3 is CASSYSLTHLNTEAFF. CDR3 sequence (DNA): TGTGCCAGCAGTTACTCGTTGACCCATTTGAACACTGAAGCTTTCTTT.